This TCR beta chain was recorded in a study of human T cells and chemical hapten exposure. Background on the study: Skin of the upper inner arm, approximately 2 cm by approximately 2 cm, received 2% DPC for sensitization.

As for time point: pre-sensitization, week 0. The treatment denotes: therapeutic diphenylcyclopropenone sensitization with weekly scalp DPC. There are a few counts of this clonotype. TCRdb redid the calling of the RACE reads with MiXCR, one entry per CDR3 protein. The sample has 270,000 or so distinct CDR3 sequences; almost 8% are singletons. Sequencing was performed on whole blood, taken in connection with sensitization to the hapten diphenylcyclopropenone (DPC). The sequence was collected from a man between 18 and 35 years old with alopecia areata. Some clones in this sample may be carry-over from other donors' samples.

The CDR3, as DNA: TGTGCCAGCAGTTTTTCCCCTCCTGGGCCCAATCAGCCCCAGCATTTT. Translated, it gives CASSFSPPGPNQPQHF. The gene calls are TRBV12-3 or TRBV12-4 and TRBJ1-5; D not certain. This CDR3 is 16 amino acids long. V was shortened by 3 bases and J by 3 bases, with 15 bases between the two germline ends.